Reported below is one TCR beta chain. In its sample, this clonotype was seen a few times. The antigen it binds to is not known. No quality values exist for individual bases; no much larger clone is one base distant. The sequencer was an Illumina HiSeq 1500. Clones were called with MiXCR by TCRdb after fastp trimmed the public reads at Q25, and only in-frame beta chains were retained. Entries that share a CDR3 protein sequence are merged under the most common genes and DNA. The sample table lists around 430,000 distinct CDR3 sequences, 42% of them with a count of one. Clones ranked in the top ten supply about 41% of the sample. Interpreted using the paper, the treatment or condition label stands for: in vitro stimulation with specific CMV peptide epitopes to enrich CMV-specific T cells. This record belongs to a study of T cell repertoires in cytomegalovirus infection (dated by TCRdb to about 2019). At the level of the whole study: Recently identified HLA-C-restricted CMV epitopes, whose presentation resists viral immunomodulation, were targeted by peptide stimulations together with well-studied HLA-B-restricted epitopes. The HLA type of each donor mattered for the analysis, because public TCR beta signatures pointed to carriage of CMV infection along with the matching HLA type.

Taken from cysteine to phenylalanine, the CDR3 has 16 residues. Of the read, only the CDR3 DNA is kept; its 48 bases are in frame from base 1. At the junction V is shortened by 3 bases and J by 1 base, with 15 bases in between. CDR1 and CDR2 are drawn from the germline V gene (reference sequence): SEHNR, FQNEAQ. General study outcomes and caveats: In both this cohort and an independent roughly 400-donor cohort, the cumulative frequency of public TCR beta family members distinguished carriers of CMV infection plus the relevant HLA type. The ex vivo response was dominated by HLA-C-restricted CMV-specific TCR beta clonotypes, which also provided the single most frequent clonotype in two of eight donors.

Rearrangement joined TRBV7-9 to TRBJ1-1, and TRBD1 may be the D gene, going by 5 matching bases. This clonotype was obtained from a human donor in good health (CMV status not recorded). Some clones in this sample may be carry-over from other donors' samples. Here the sequenced sample was cultured PBMCs, taken from culture after CMV antigen stimulation. The DNA sequence is given as TGTGCCAGCAGCTTCCCTCGACGGGGCCCGAACACTGAAGCTTTCTTT. Its protein reads: CASSFPRRGPNTEAFF.